Listed below are T cell receptor beta chains from one sample, sequenced in a study of identical twins. TCRdb redid the calling of the 5' RACE reads with MiXCR, one entry per CDR3 protein. Of some 320,000 distinct CDR3 sequences in the sample, approximately 13% were seen once. This same sample was also taken into another study, of yellow fever vaccine responses in identical twins.

The sample was CD8+ T cells sorted from blood. The receptors shown here come from a woman in her late teens or twenties in good health. Each CDR3 is given with its conserved first and last residue.

>TRBJ2-2|TRBV12-3/TRBV12-4
CAATSSSGELFF
>TRBJ1-1|TRBV11-3
CASSLLGARTEAFF
>TRBJ1-2|TRBV12-3/TRBV12-4
CASSGQGNYGYTF
>TRBJ1-1|TRBV2
CASENTEAFF
>TRBJ2-2|TRBV11-3
CASSHHLGPLNTGELFF
>TRBJ2-5|TRBV7-9
CASSPSGALQTQYF
>TRBJ2-7|TRBV5-1
CASSGEGTYEQYF
>TRBJ2-1|TRBV6-1
CASGGLAGGSTYNEQFF
>TRBJ2-2|TRBV12-3/TRBV12-4
CASRPGQEAPNTGELFF
>TRBJ1-5|TRBV15
CATSRPSNQPQHF
>TRBJ2-1|TRBV2
CASSGDLGHNEQFF
>TRBJ1-4|TRBV4-1
CASSQEGFELFF
>TRBJ2-5|TRBV5-1
CASSPSGGGGETQYF
>TRBJ2-7|TRBV3-1
CASSQGAQGRDEQYF
>TRBJ1-5|TRBV24-1
CATSAQGMSQPQHF
>TRBJ1-6|TRBV6-5
CASSYSILGANNSPLHF
>TRBJ2-3|TRBV12-3/TRBV12-4
CASSSPGATVYTQYF
>TRBJ1-1|TRBV28
CASSRDLLGDTEAFF
>TRBJ2-2|TRBV28
CASSFWGGELFF
>TRBJ2-3|TRBV20-1
CSARGSFLGTDTQYF
>TRBJ2-1|TRBV5-5
CASSLLGGSPYNEQFF
>TRBJ2-1|TRBV7-9
CASSLLTTRNYNEQFF
>TRBJ1-1|TRBV2
CASRRGQAREAFF
>TRBJ2-7|TRBV28
CASSFRLAGMYEQYF
>TRBJ2-7|TRBV27
CASSSIAGNRPYEQYF
>TRBJ1-1|TRBV12-3/TRBV12-4
CASRRSRSGRENTEAFF
>TRBJ1-3|TRBV20-1
CSASGSGNTIYF
>TRBJ1-1|TRBV29-1
CSSGGDTEAFF
>TRBJ2-7|TRBV2
CASSVSMAGDTTSGTAYEQYF
>TRBJ2-1|TRBV6-5
CASSYSGTSSFNEQFF
>TRBJ2-1|TRBV27
CASSLGSPFHNEQFF
>TRBJ2-4|TRBV9
CASSVDGGGNIQYF
>TRBJ2-3|TRBV7-3
CASTLTGGSTDTQYF
>TRBJ2-7|TRBV11-3
CASSSAAAPYYEQYF
>TRBJ2-5|TRBV6-4
CASSEGTSGEETQYF
>TRBJ2-1|TRBV27
CASSIWDSNNEQFF
>TRBJ2-1|TRBV29-1
CSVEGRGSGGAGRDEQFF
>TRBJ1-5|TRBV24-1
CATSGRGTGPLNQPQHF
>TRBJ2-6|TRBV4-2
CASSQDGSSGANVLTF
>TRBJ2-5|TRBV7-9
CASSPADSETQYF